Below, 20 T cell receptor beta chains from the same sample are listed, as sequenced in a study of cytomegalovirus exposure and HLA in healthy donors. The PCR was carried out with 60 Vbeta primers and 13 Jbeta primers. Sequencing was performed with immunoSEQ multiplex PCR; in TCRdb, only in-frame clones are kept and a portion is missing. The data show around 200,000 clones, under 85% seen once. The sequenced sample was PBMCs. The receptors were sampled from a female donor in good health and CMV-seronegative.

The chain is built from TRBV6-5 and TRBJ2-7, with 9 positions matching TRBD1. Germline V gene lookup returns CDR1 MNHEY and CDR2 SVGAGI. The CDR3 loop spans 14 amino acids. The ends lost 5 bases at V and 3 bases at J; junction bases unmatched: 5. CDR3 sequence (DNA): TGTGCCAGCAGTGTCGACAGGGGGGTCTACGAGCAGTACTTC. Translating gives CASSVDRGVYEQYF.

The V and J genes are TRBV4-1 and TRBJ2-2; a weak D match, TRBD2 (5 bases). The CDR3 is 16 residues long. Germline V gene lookup returns CDR1 MGHRA and CDR2 YSYEKL. V was clipped by 5 bases and J by 4 bases, with 17 bases between them. This CDR3 reads CASSSLILRVTGELFF. As DNA, the CDR3 is TGCGCCAGCAGCTCCCTAATCCTGCGGGTCACCGGGGAGCTGTTTTTT.

This chain joins TRBV5-4 and TRBJ1-1; TRBD1 agrees at 8 bases. Germline loops: CDR1 SGHNT, CDR2 YYREEE (reference sequence). J was trimmed by 0 bases and V by 5 bases; bases with no gene match: 6. The length of the CDR3 is 15 residues. The CDR3, as DNA: TGTGCCAGCAGGGGAGACAGGGGCATGAACACTGAAGCTTTCTTT. Encoded protein: CASRGDRGMNTEAFF.

The gene calls are TRBV10-3 and TRBJ1-1, with D possibly TRBD1 on 5 matching bases. With 4 bases removed from V and 4 bases from J, the gap between germline ends came to 13 bases. The CDR3 covers 14 residues. CDR1 and CDR2 (germline): ENHRY, SYGVKD. The CDR3: CAISARVVGTEAFF. The CDR3 nucleotides are TGTGCCATCAGTGCCAGGGTGGTGGGCACTGAAGCTTTCTTT.

The rearrangement uses TRBV5-6 and TRBJ2-2, with 7 bases fitting TRBD2. The CDR3 is 17 residues long. CDR1 SGHDT and CDR2 YYEEEE come from the germline V gene. V lost 0 bases and J lost 1; bases outside the gene matches: 6. The CDR3 region is CASSLGSLAENTGELFF. As DNA, the CDR3 is TGTGCCAGCAGCTTGGGGAGCCTAGCGGAGAACACCGGGGAGCTGTTTTTT.

The chain recombines TRBV6-5 with TRBJ1-2; D possibly corresponds to TRBD1 (6 bases). Germline CDR1 and CDR2: MNHEY and SVGAGI. The length of the CDR3 is 13 residues. V was cut by 6 bases and J by 2 bases, with 10 bases left in between. In DNA form, the CDR3 reads TGTGCCAGCAGGCCGACAGGAAACTATGGCTACACCTTC. Its translation: CASRPTGNYGYTF.

The rearrangement links TRBV15 to TRBJ2-3, with a weak D call TRBD2 (5 bases). This CDR3 has 15 amino acids. V was shortened by 5 bases and J by 0 bases, with 12 bases between the two germline ends. Per the germline V gene, CDR1 is LNHNV and CDR2 is YYDKDF (reference sequence). CDR3: CATSWRTSSTDTQYF. In nucleotides, the CDR3 is TGTGCCACCAGCTGGAGGACTTCTAGCACAGATACGCAGTATTTT.

The chain joins TRBV29-1 to TRBJ2-4; tentatively, D is TRBD2 (5 bases). The CDR3 contains 13 residues. Germline loops: CDR1 SQVTM, CDR2 ANQGSEA. Trimming pared 8 bases from V and 1 base from J, leaving 12 bases between. CDR3 region: CSIHTGAKNIQYF. In DNA, the CDR3 is TGCAGCATCCACACGGGGGCCAAAAACATTCAGTACTTC.

The genes are TRBV5-4 and TRBJ2-1; tentative D call: TRBD2 (6 bases). CDR1 and CDR2 from the germline V gene are SGHNT and YYREEE (reference sequence). This CDR3 is 17 amino acids long. Trimming removed 0 bases at V and 3 bases at J, with 16 bases between. The CDR3 is CASSLVRETTFYNEQFF. The CDR3, as DNA: TGTGCCAGCAGCTTGGTACGGGAGACGACCTTCTACAATGAGCAGTTCTTC.

This chain links TRBV5-1 with TRBJ2-3; 11 nucleotides align to TRBD1. Germline assignment: CDR1 SGHRS and CDR2 YFSETQ. The junction had 3 bases not matched to a gene; V was cut back by 5 bases and J by 1 base. CDR3 length: 15 amino acids. The chain's CDR3 is CASRGQGGGTDTQYF. The DNA for the CDR3 is TGCGCCAGCAGGGGACAGGGGGGAGGCACAGATACGCAGTATTTT.

The chain couples TRBV19 to TRBJ2-3; TRBD2 matches 14 bases. Germline V gives CDR1 LNHDA, CDR2 SQIVND (reference sequence). V shed 4 bases and J 2 bases; nucleotides not matched to a gene: 8. This CDR3 has 18 amino acids. CDR3 DNA sequence: TGTGCCAGTAGTAACCAGGGACTAGCGGGGGCTACCACAGATACGCAGTATTTT. It translates to CASSNQGLAGATTDTQYF.

The chain couples TRBV6-5 to TRBJ2-7; D might be TRBD2 (5 bases). The V end lost 3 bases, the J end lost 6 bases, and 15 bases lay between the germline ends. Germline V gene sequence: CDR1 MNHEY, CDR2 SVGAGI. This CDR3 comprises 14 residues. The CDR3 protein is CASSYTTWAGEQYF. CDR3 nucleotides: TGTGCCAGCAGTTATACGACGTGGGCGGGCGAGCAGTACTTC.

The genes are TRBV19 and TRBJ2-5; TRBD2 matches 10 bases. This CDR3 comprises 16 residues. J lost 0 bases, V lost 1 base, and 2 bases had no gene match. CDR1 is LNHDA and CDR2 is SQIVND in the germline V gene (reference sequence). The DNA of the CDR3 is TGTGCCAGTAGTATAGCTAGCGGGGGAGACCAAGAGACCCAGTACTTC. Amino acids: CASSIASGGDQETQYF.

This clone has only a few counts. The rearrangement joins TRBV5-1 to TRBJ2-3; 7 nucleotides line up with TRBD2. Germline V lookup: CDR1 SGHRS, CDR2 YFSETQ. The CDR3 length is 15 residues. Trimming removed 3 bases from V and 2 bases from J; junction bases left unmatched: 6. CDR3 region: CASSSKLADTDTQYF. CDR3 DNA sequence: TGCGCCAGCAGCTCCAAGCTAGCGGACACAGATACGCAGTATTTT.

The chain joins TRBV10-3 to TRBJ1-2; weak D call: TRBD1 (5 bases). The germline gives CDR1 ENHRY, CDR2 SYGVKD. The germline V and J ends were trimmed by 3 bases and 2 bases, with 13 bases remaining between them. The CDR3 length is 15 residues. The CDR3 here is CAISDLEGANYGYTF. DNA of the CDR3: TGTGCCATCAGTGACCTGGAAGGGGCAAACTATGGCTACACCTTC.

The chain couples TRBV15 to TRBJ2-7; TRBD2 agrees at 10 bases. The ends lost 5 bases at V and 6 bases at J; junction bases unmatched: 16. There are 17 residues in the CDR3. Per the germline V gene, CDR1 is LNHNV and CDR2 is YYDKDF (reference sequence). This chain's CDR3 is CATSPPWASGSRSEQYF. The CDR3 bases are TGTGCCACCAGCCCCCCGTGGGCTAGCGGGAGTCGTTCCGAGCAGTACTTC.

This chain connects TRBV27 to TRBJ2-1, with 8 bases that match TRBD1. Germline-derived CDR1 and CDR2 are MNHEY and SMNVEV (reference sequence). The CDR3 covers 15 residues. The trim removed 6 bases at V and 4 bases at J, leaving 8 bases unmatched. CDR3 DNA: TGTGCCAGCAGGGGGCGGGACAGGTCTTACAATGAGCAGTTCTTC. This sequence encodes CASRGRDRSYNEQFF.

The V and J genes are TRBV4-1 and TRBJ2-1; 8 nucleotides line up with TRBD1. This CDR3 comprises 16 residues. V was pared by 0 bases and J by 12 bases, with 13 bases of the junction left unmatched. CDR1 and CDR2 from the germline V gene are MGHRA and YSYEKL. CDR3 sequence reads: CASSQERQGPQRGQFF. CDR3 bases: TGCGCCAGCAGCCAAGAACGACAGGGGCCTCAACGAGGGCAGTTCTTC.

V and J are TRBV7-3 and TRBJ1-1, with D perhaps matching TRBD1 (5 bases). Deletions cut 2 bases from V and 5 bases from J, with 12 bases between. In germline, CDR1 is SGHTA, CDR2 FQGTGA. The CDR3 runs to 14 residues. DNA of the CDR3: TGTGCCAGCAGCTTAGGAGGAGGGGATACTGAAGCTTTCTTT. This translates into CASSLGGGDTEAFF.

V usage is TRBV7-3 and J usage is TRBJ2-1, with TRBD2 matching over 8 bases. The CDR3 is 15 residues long. Looked up from germline, CDR1 is SGHTA and CDR2 is FQGTGA. Trimming cost V 4 bases and J 7 bases; bases outside gene matches: 9. CDR3 amino acids: CASSSGGANSNEQFF. CDR3 DNA sequence: TGTGCCAGCAGCTCCGGGGGGGCCAATTCAAATGAGCAGTTCTTC.